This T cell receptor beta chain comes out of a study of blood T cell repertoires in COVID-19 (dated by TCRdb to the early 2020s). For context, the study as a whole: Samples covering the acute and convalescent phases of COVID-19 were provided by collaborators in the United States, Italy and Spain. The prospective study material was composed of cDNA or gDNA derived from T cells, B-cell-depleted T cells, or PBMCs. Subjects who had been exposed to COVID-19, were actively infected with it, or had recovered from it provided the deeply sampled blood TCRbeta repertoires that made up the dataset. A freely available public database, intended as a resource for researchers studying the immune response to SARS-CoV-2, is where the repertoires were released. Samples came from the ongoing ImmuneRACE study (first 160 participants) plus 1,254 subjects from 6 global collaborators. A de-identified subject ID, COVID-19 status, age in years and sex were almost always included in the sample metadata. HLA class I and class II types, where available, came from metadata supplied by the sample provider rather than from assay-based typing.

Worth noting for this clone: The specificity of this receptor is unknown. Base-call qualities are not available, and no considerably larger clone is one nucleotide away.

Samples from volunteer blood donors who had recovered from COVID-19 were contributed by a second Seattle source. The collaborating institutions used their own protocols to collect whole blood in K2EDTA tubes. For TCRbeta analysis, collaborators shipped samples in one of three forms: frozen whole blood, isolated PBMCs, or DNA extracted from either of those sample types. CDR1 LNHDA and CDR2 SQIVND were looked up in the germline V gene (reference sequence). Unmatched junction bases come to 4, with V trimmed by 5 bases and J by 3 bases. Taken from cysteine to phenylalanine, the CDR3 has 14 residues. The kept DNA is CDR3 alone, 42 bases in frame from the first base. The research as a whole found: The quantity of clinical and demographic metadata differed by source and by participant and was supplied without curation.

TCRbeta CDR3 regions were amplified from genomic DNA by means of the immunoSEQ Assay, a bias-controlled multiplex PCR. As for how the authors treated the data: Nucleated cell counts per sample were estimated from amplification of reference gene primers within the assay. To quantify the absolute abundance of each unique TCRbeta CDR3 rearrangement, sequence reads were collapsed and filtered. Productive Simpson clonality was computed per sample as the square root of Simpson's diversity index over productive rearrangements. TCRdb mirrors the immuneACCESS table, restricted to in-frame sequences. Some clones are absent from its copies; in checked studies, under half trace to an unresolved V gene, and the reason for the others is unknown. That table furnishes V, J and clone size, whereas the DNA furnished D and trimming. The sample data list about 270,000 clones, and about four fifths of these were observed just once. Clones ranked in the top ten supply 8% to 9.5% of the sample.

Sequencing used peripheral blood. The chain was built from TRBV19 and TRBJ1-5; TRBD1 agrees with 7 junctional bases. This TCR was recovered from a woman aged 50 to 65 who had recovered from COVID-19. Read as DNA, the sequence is TGTGCCAGTAGTCCGGGACAGCACAATCAGCCCCAGCATTTT. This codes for CASSPGQHNQPQHF.